Shown below are 14 T cell receptor beta chains from a single sample sequenced in a study of shared clonotypes between healthy human individuals. Data came from immunoSEQ multiplex PCR; TCRdb stores just in-frame clones and leaves some out. The profile shows roughly 500,000 clones, 79% of them singletons. The specimen was PBMCs. The receptors were sampled from a woman in her forties in good health. Some clones in this sample may be carry-over from other donors' samples.

The J gene is TRBJ1-2, the V gene TRBV28; D is possibly TRBD1 (6 bases). CDR1 MDHEN and CDR2 SYDVKM come from the germline V gene. The CDR3 spans 12 residues. The V gene lost 3 bases and the J gene lost 5 bases, with 7 bases spanning the gap. The CDR3 spells CASSFQGYGYTF. The CDR3, as DNA: TGTGCCAGCAGTTTCCAGGGGTATGGCTACACCTTC.

V gene TRBV25-1 combines with J gene TRBJ2-3; D assignment may be TRBD1 or TRBD2 (5 bases each). Trimming left V 3 bases short and J 12 bases short, with 13 bases between. This CDR3 has 12 amino acids. The germline CDR1 and CDR2 sequences are MGHDK and SYGVNS. The CDR3 coding sequence is TGTGCCAGCAGTGATAGTGGTGGGGACCAGTATTTT. This encodes CASSDSGGDQYF.

The rearrangement joins TRBV2 to TRBJ2-7; no firm D call. V was clipped by 7 bases and J by 2 bases, with 12 bases between them. Looked up from germline, CDR1 is SNHLY and CDR2 is FYNNEI. The CDR3 consists of 13 residues. The CDR3 DNA reads TGTGCCAGCACCCCGTGGAGTGCCTACGAGCAGTACTTC. This codes for CASTPWSAYEQYF.

The chain carries TRBV28 and TRBJ1-2; no definite D call. The germline V gene has CDR1 MDHEN and CDR2 SYDVKM. V gave up 11 bases and J gave up 10 bases, with 14 bases separating them. The CDR3 is 10 residues long. This CDR3 is CAAGAVIYTF. The DNA for the CDR3 is TGTGCCGCCGGTGCGGTAATCTACACCTTC.

The rearrangement uses TRBV7-3 and TRBJ2-3, with D unresolved. The CDR3 has 12 amino acids. The germline gives CDR1 SGHTA, CDR2 FQGTGA. V lost 0 bases, J lost 8 bases, and 6 bases lay in between. Here the CDR3 reads CASSLTGITQYF. Written as DNA, the CDR3 is TGTGCCAGCAGCTTAACAGGGATTACGCAGTATTTT.

The chain uses TRBV18 and TRBJ2-7; no firm D call. Deletions cut 2 bases from V and 3 bases from J, with 8 bases between. Germline assignment: CDR1 KGHSH and CDR2 LQKENI. The CDR3 has 13 amino acids. For the CDR3, the DNA is TGTGCCAGCTCACCAATGGGTATCTACGAGCAGTACTTC. This translates into CASSPMGIYEQYF.

The rearrangement joins TRBV5-1 to TRBJ2-3; tentatively, D is TRBD1 (5 bases). CDR1 and CDR2 from the germline V gene are SGHRS and YFSETQ. Trimming left V 4 bases short and J 0 bases short, with 12 bases between. The CDR3 loop spans 15 amino acids. The CDR3 is CASSPSRDSTDTQYF. The CDR3 bases are TGCGCCAGCAGCCCTTCCAGGGATAGCACAGATACGCAGTATTTT.

J is TRBJ1-2 and V is TRBV18; D not certain. CDR3 length equals 15 residues. V lost 6 bases and J 0 bases, leaving 14 bases between the germline ends. CDR1 is KGHSH, CDR2 LQKENI, per germline. The CDR3 is CASSRRQDSNYGYTF. In DNA form, the CDR3 reads TGTGCCAGCTCCCGACGGCAGGATTCTAACTATGGCTACACCTTC.

This clone showed up just once. For the CDR3, the DNA is TGTGCCAGCAGTTACCTCGGAGTAACTGAAAAACTGTTTTTT. Its protein product is CASSYLGVTEKLFF. The chain employs TRBV6-6 and TRBJ1-4; unclear D gene. The V end was cut by 2 bases, the J end by 7 bases, with 11 bases between. This CDR3 is built from 14 residues. In germline, CDR1 is MNHNY, CDR2 SVGAGI (reference sequence).

The CDR3 nucleotides are TGTGCCAGCAGCCCGACTTCGGGCTATGGCTACACCTTC. Translating it yields CASSPTSGYGYTF. The J gene is TRBJ1-2, the V gene TRBV7-9; D is unresolved. There are 13 residues in the CDR3. Deletions cut 5 bases from V and 4 bases from J, with 11 bases between. Germline CDR1 reads SEHNR; CDR2 reads FQNEAQ (reference sequence).

This clone came up a few times. V gene TRBV28 combines with J gene TRBJ1-5, with D possibly being TRBD1 (5 bases). The CDR3 has 14 amino acids. Germline V gene data show CDR1 as MDHEN and CDR2 as SYDVKM. V was pared by 6 bases and J by 3 bases, with 12 bases between. The CDR3 spells CASSRGGINQPQHF. The CDR3 DNA reads as TGTGCCAGCAGCCGCGGGGGGATCAATCAGCCCCAGCATTTT.

The chain carries TRBV10-3 and TRBJ2-1, with 12 nucleotides matching TRBD2. J was trimmed by 3 bases and V by 6 bases; bases with no gene match: 6. CDR1 is ENHRY and CDR2 is SYGVKD in the germline V gene. This CDR3 is built from 16 residues. The CDR3 region has the DNA TGTGCCATCAGCCAGCTAGCGGGAGGGGTCTACAATGAGCAGTTCTTC. Translating gives CAISQLAGGVYNEQFF.

The chain combines TRBV7-9 with TRBJ2-3; D perhaps matches TRBD2 (6 bases). CDR1 is SEHNR, CDR2 FQNEAQ, per germline (reference sequence). V was clipped by 1 base and J by 1 base, with 9 bases between them. This CDR3 contains 15 residues. CDR3 sequence reads: CASSLVADGTDTQYF. CDR3 sequence (DNA): TGTGCCAGCAGCTTAGTAGCGGATGGCACAGATACGCAGTATTTT.

The rearrangement uses TRBV29-1 and TRBJ2-7; D is perhaps TRBD1 (6 bases). Per germline, CDR1 SQVTM and CDR2 ANQGSEA. Trimming took 4 bases from V and 5 from J, leaving 18 bases between them. CDR3 length: 14 amino acids. The CDR3 DNA reads as TGCAGCGTTGCTTCCTCAGGGGCAGGAAACGAGCAGTACTTC. Translation: CSVASSGAGNEQYF.